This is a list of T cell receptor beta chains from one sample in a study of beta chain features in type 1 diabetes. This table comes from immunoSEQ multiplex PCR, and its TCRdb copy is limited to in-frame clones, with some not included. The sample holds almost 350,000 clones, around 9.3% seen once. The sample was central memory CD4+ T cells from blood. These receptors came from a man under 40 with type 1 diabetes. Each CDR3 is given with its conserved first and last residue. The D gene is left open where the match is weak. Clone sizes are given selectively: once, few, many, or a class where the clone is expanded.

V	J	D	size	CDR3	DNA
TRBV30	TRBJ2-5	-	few	CAMRAQETQYF	TGTGCCATGAGGGCTCAAGAGACCCAGTACTTC
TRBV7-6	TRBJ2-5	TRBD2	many	CASSLGLAEKETQYF	TGTGCCAGCAGCTTAGGACTAGCGGAGAAAGAGACCCAGTACTTC
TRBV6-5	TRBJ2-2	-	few	CASRNTGELFF	TGTGCCAGCAGGAACACCGGGGAGCTGTTTTTT
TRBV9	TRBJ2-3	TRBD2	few	CASSGRSGGAQDTQYF	TGTGCCAGCAGCGGACGTAGCGGGGGGGCGCAAGATACGCAGTATTTT
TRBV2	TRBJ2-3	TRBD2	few	CASRLADTGDTQYF	TGTGCCAGCCGACTAGCGGATACTGGGGATACGCAGTATTTT
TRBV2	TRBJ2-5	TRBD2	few	CASSTTSPSQYF	TGTGCCAGCAGCACGACTAGCCCTTCCCAGTACTTC
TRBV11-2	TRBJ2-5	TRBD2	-	CASSQLAGGPETQYF	TGTGCCAGCAGCCAGCTAGCGGGGGGGCCGGAGACCCAGTACTTC
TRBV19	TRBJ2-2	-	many	CASSIRTANTGELFF	TGTGCCAGTAGTATACGGACGGCCAACACCGGGGAGCTGTTTTTT
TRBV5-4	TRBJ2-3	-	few	CASNSNTDTQYF	TGTGCCAGCAACTCAAACACAGATACGCAGTATTTT
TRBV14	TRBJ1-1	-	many	CASREQLNTEAFF	TGTGCCAGCAGAGAACAGTTGAACACTGAAGCTTTCTTT
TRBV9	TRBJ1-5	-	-	CASSEDSYSNQPQHF	TGTGCCAGCAGCGAGGACAGTTATAGCAATCAGCCCCAGCATTTT
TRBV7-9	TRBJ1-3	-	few	CASSSTAGNTIYF	TGTGCCAGCAGCTCGACAGCTGGAAACACCATATATTTT
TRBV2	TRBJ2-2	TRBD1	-	CASSGGQGATGELFF	TGTGCCAGCAGTGGCGGCCAGGGGGCAACCGGGGAGCTGTTTTTT
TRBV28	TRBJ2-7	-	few	CASSSPRGQAYEQYF	TGTGCCAGCAGTTCCCCTCGGGGGCAGGCATACGAGCAGTACTTC
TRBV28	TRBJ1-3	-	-	CASSPGRATGNTIYF	TGTGCCAGCAGTCCCGGTCGGGCCACCGGAAACACCATATATTTT
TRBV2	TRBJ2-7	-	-	CASSEARRKGGEQYF	TGTGCCAGCAGTGAAGCGCGTAGAAAAGGCGGCGAGCAGTACTTC
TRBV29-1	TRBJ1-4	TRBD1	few	CSVAGTGDEKLFF	TGCAGCGTTGCCGGGACAGGGGACGAAAAACTGTTTTTT
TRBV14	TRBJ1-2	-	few	CASSQVQGTRYGYTF	TGTGCCAGCAGCCAAGTTCAGGGTACGCGCTATGGCTACACCTTC
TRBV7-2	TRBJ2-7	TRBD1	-	CASSPSGQGADEQYF	TGTGCCAGCAGCCCGTCCGGACAGGGTGCCGACGAGCAGTACTTC
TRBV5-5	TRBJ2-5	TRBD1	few	CASSTLGQQETQYF	TGTGCCAGCAGCACCCTGGGACAGCAAGAGACCCAGTACTTC